Below, 13 T cell receptor beta chains from the same sample are listed, as sequenced in a study of blood T cells in healthy people across ages. The second PCR ran 7 to 11 cycles with a sample-barcoded 5' primer and J-beta primers. TCRdb re-called the 5' RACE reads with MiXCR, one entry per CDR3 protein. The sample yields some 1,800,000 distinct CDR3 sequences, roughly 43% seen once. Sequenced material: blood. The source is a human donor in good health.

The chain combines TRBV18 with TRBJ2-1; perhaps D is TRBD1 or TRBD2 (5 bases each). V lost 0 bases and J 5 bases, leaving 17 bases between the germline ends. Germline V gene sequence: CDR1 KGHSH, CDR2 LQKENI. The CDR3 extends over 17 amino acids. CDR3 sequence (DNA): TGTGCCAGCTCACCACCGGTTCTGGGACCAACTAACAATGAGCAGTTCTTC. Its translation: CASSPPVLGPTNNEQFF.

A word on this clonotype: Its ends do not fully match the called genes, so a read error is possible. V is TRBV18 and J is TRBJ1-1; TRBD1 might be the D (5 bases). Germline V lookup: CDR1 KGHSH, CDR2 LQKENI. The CDR3 contains 13 residues. As DNA, the CDR3 is TGTGCCAGCCGGCCCGGGGGGAACGCTGAAGCTTTCTTT. Protein: CASRPGGNAEAFF.

CDR3 in amino acids: CASSPRIGSGGTQETQYF. The CDR3, as DNA: TGTGCCAGCTCACCACGGATCGGTAGCGGGGGAACTCAAGAGACCCAGTACTTC. The chain is built from TRBV18 and TRBJ2-5; 9 nucleotides match TRBD2. The trim removed 1 base at V and 2 bases at J, leaving 11 bases unmatched. CDR3 length: 18 amino acids. Germline loops: CDR1 KGHSH, CDR2 LQKENI. The complete variable domain, with remaining parts taken from reference TRBV18 and TRBJ2-5, reads NAGVMQNPRHLVRRRGQEARLRCSPMKGHSHVYWYRQLPEEGLKFMVYLQKENIIDESGMPKERFSAEFPKEGPSILRIQQVVRGDSAAYFCASSPRIGSGGTQETQYFGPGTRLLVL.

This clonotype was seen more than once but under ten times. The chain employs TRBV7-2 and TRBJ1-5; D gene ambiguous. This CDR3 has 15 amino acids. Germline V CDR1 and CDR2: SGHTA, FQGNSA. V dropped 3 bases and J dropped 1 base, with 10 bases sitting between them. This CDR3 reads CASSLGRRSNQPQHF. CDR3 DNA sequence: TGTGCCAGCAGCTTGGGCCGAAGGAGCAATCAGCCCCAGCATTTT.

The chain has TRBV25-1 and TRBJ2-7; D unresolved. V was clipped by 0 bases and J by 0 bases, with 9 bases between them. Germline CDR1 and CDR2: MGHDK and SYGVNS. The CDR3 sequence is 15 residues long. CDR3 DNA: TGTGCCAGCAGTGAATATTTGTCAGGCTCCTACGAGCAGTACTTC. It translates to CASSEYLSGSYEQYF.

The rearrangement uses TRBV29-1 and TRBJ2-1, with TRBD1 matching over 11 bases. J was trimmed by 4 bases and V by 8 bases; bases with no gene match: 7. Germline V lookup: CDR1 SQVTM, CDR2 ANQGSEA. The CDR3 contains 14 residues. CDR3 residues: CSYTGTGGYNEQFF. The CDR3 DNA is TGCAGCTATACCGGGACAGGGGGATACAATGAGCAGTTCTTC.

J is TRBJ1-1 and V is TRBV7-3, with unresolved D. V was cut by 4 bases and J by 1 base, with 13 bases left in between. The length of the CDR3 is 15 residues. The germline V gene has CDR1 SGHTA and CDR2 FQGTGA. The CDR3 protein is CASSSMAGQNTEAFF. CDR3 nucleotide sequence: TGTGCCAGCAGCTCAATGGCCGGGCAGAACACTGAAGCTTTCTTT.

The chain joins TRBV20-1 to TRBJ2-3; 9 nucleotides match TRBD2. The CDR3 is 12 residues long. Germline CDR1 reads DFQATT; CDR2 reads SNEGSKA (reference sequence). After removal of 4 bases from V and 6 bases from J, the junction contained 2 bases not matched to a gene. The CDR3 DNA follows: TGCAGTGCTATTGGGACTAGCGATACGCAGTATTTT. Its translation: CSAIGTSDTQYF.

This clonotype was seen a handful of times. One end of the junction varies from germline; a read error may be responsible. The genes are TRBV7-7 and TRBJ2-7; perhaps TRBD2 as D (5 bases). The J call is doubtful: the DNA matches TRBJ2-5 better. The CDR3 length is 13 residues. Germline V lookup: CDR1 SSHAT, CDR2 FNYEAQ (reference sequence). CDR3 DNA: TGTGCTAGCAGCTTAGCGATTTGGGAGACCCAGTACTTC. As protein: CASSLAIWETQYF.

The chain employs TRBV10-3 and TRBJ1-6; a weak D match, TRBD1 (5 bases). This CDR3 comprises 13 residues. Germline CDR1 is ENHRY and CDR2 is SYGVKD. CDR3 sequence (DNA): TGTACCACACAAGACAGAGAGAATTCACCCCTCCACTTT. Protein sequence: CTTQDRENSPLHF.

V gene TRBV20-1 combines with J gene TRBJ1-1; no definite D call. The CDR3 spans 14 residues. Germline V gene sequence: CDR1 DFQATT, CDR2 SNEGSKA (reference sequence). V gave up 0 bases and J gave up 6 bases, with 14 bases separating them. The CDR3: CSAREPAELAEAFF. The CDR3 coding sequence is TGCAGTGCTAGAGAACCCGCCGAGCTCGCTGAAGCTTTCTTT.

The chain carries TRBV20-1 and TRBJ1-2, with 7 bases lining up with TRBD1. J lost 3 bases, V lost 0 bases, and 10 bases had no gene match. CDR1 is DFQATT, CDR2 SNEGSKA, per germline (reference sequence). This CDR3 comprises 16 residues. For the CDR3, the DNA is TGCAGTGCTAGAGATCTCGGGACAGAAGAACACTATGGCTACACCTTC. Protein sequence: CSARDLGTEEHYGYTF.

The gene calls are TRBV7-2 and TRBJ1-1; D is undetermined. The CDR3 totals 14 residues. CDR1 and CDR2 (germline): SGHTA, FQGNSA. V lost 7 bases and J 4 bases, leaving 16 bases between the germline ends. The CDR3 is CASTPRLRGTEAFF. CDR3 nucleotides: TGTGCCAGCACCCCGCGACTTCGGGGCACTGAAGCTTTCTTT.